This T cell receptor (beta chain) was sequenced for a study of cytomegalovirus exposure and HLA in healthy donors. At the level of the study: An earlier analysis identified 120 million or so unique TCR beta sequences in 170 million or so T cells.

This PCR relied on a set of 60 Vbeta primers and 13 Jbeta primers. TCRdb keeps only in-frame clones here, not all; method: immunoSEQ multiplex PCR. Its table lists 80,000 to 95,000 clones. Germline assignment: CDR1 MNHEY and CDR2 SVGAGI. The length of the CDR3 is 13 residues. The V end lost 5 bases, the J end lost 7 bases, and 12 bases lay between the germline ends. While unrecorded immune exposures were likely, the donors were nominally healthy when sampled. The sequence was collected from a woman under 40 in good health and CMV-seronegative. The V and J genes are TRBV6-5 and TRBJ2-1, with D uncertain. Specimen: PBMCs. The CDR3 nucleotides read TGTGCCAGCAGTCCCTATTCTACGAATGAGCAGTTCTTC. Its protein product is CASSPYSTNEQFF.